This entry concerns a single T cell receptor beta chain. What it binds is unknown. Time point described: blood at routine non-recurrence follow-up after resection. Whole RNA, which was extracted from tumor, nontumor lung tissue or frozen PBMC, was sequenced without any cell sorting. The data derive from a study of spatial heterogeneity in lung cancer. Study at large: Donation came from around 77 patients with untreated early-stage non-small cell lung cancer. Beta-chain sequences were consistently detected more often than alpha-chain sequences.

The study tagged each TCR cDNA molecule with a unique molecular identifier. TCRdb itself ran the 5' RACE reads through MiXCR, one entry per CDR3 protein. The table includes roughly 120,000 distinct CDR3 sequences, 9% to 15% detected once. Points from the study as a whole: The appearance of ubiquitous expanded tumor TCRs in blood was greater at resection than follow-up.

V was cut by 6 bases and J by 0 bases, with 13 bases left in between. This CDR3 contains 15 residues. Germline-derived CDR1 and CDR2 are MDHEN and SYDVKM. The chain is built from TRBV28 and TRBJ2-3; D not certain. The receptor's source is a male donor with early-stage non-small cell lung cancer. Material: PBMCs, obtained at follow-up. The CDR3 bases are TGTGCCAGCAGACCCGAAGGTTCTAGCACAGATACGCAGTATTTT. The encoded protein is CASRPEGSSTDTQYF. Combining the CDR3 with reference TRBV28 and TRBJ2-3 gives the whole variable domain DVKVTQSSRYLVKRTGEKVFLECVQDMDHENMFWYRQDPGLGLRLIYFSYDVKMKEKGDIPEGYSVSREKKERFSLILESASTNQTSMYLCASRPEGSSTDTQYFGPGTRLTVL.